This TCR beta chain was profiled in a study of control samples from healthy donors and cancer patients. Method: immunoSEQ multiplex PCR; TCRdb's copy keeps in-frame clones and lacks some. The table records 120,000 or so clones, over 75% of them present only once. Germline loops: CDR1 SGHTA, CDR2 FQGNSA. Trimming left V 0 bases short and J 0 bases short, with 24 bases between. The CDR3 extends over 20 amino acids. The genes are TRBV7-2 and TRBJ2-7, with D unresolved. Specimen: blood. The sequence was collected from a man aged 35 to 55 in good health. CDR3 nucleotide sequence: TGTGCCAGCAGCTTAGCAGCCAACATACCTTCGGCGACGTACTCCTACGAGCAGTACTTC. It translates to CASSLAANIPSATYSYEQYF.